The clone carrying this T cell receptor beta chain was seen a few times. It was with a sample-barcoded 5' primer and a J-beta primer mix that a second PCR of roughly 6 to 12 cycles was run. TCRdb reprocessed the 5' RACE reads via MiXCR and lists one record per CDR3 protein. This sample carries hundreds of thousands of distinct CDR3 sequences, about 45% of them seen once, and the ten largest clones take about 22%. The sample is drawn from a study of blood T cells in healthy people across ages. The V segment lost 6 bases and the J segment 4 bases; nucleotides outside the gene matches: 8. The CDR3 runs to 15 residues. CDR1 is SGHTA, CDR2 FQGNSA, per germline.

The rearrangement uses TRBV7-2 and TRBJ2-7, with TRBD2 matching over 11 bases. Sequencing was carried out using blood. The source is a man at least 80 years old in good health. The CDR3 loop reads CASRSTSGSQYEQYF. The DNA for the CDR3 is TGTGCCAGCAGGTCAACTAGCGGGAGTCAGTACGAGCAGTACTTC.